Detailed here is one T cell receptor (beta chain). Its matching antigen is unknown. TCRdb processed the 5' RACE reads anew with MiXCR; each CDR3 protein has one entry. The data contain roughly 70,000 distinct CDR3 sequences, approximately 7.5% of them singletons. This sample is drawn from a study of T cells after yellow fever vaccination. This CDR3 spans 16 amino acids. V was clipped by 4 bases and J by 3 bases; unmatched bases: 8. Study-wide findings and caveats: In FACS-sorted repertoires, abundant clonotypes from the bulk population could appear as contaminants.

The TCR was taken from a man younger than 40 who received the YFV17D yellow fever vaccine. Here the sequenced sample was CD8+ T cells sorted from PBMCs, taken on the day of the yellow fever booster vaccination. The chain combines TRBV23-1 with TRBJ2-1; 8 nucleotides match TRBD1. TRBV23-1 is labeled an ORF, and its function is uncertain. The CDR3 DNA sequence: TGCGCCAGCAGTCTCGCCGGGACAGGCCTCTACAATGAGCAGTTCTTC. Translating gives CASSLAGTGLYNEQFF.